This is a list of T cell receptor beta chains from one sample in a study of blood T cells in healthy people across ages. TCRdb re-derived calls from the 5' RACE reads in MiXCR, one entry per CDR3 protein. The sample records about 1.6 million distinct CDR3 sequences, almost 35% being singletons. Sequencing used blood. These receptor sequences come from a woman in her twenties or thirties in good health. CDR3s include the opening cysteine and the closing phenylalanine or tryptophan. A D gene is named only where the DNA matches it firmly. Not every row has a clone size; where given, it reads once, few, many or a size class.

>TRBJ2-1|14|TRBV7-9|-|-
TGTGCCAGCAGCGGCGGGGTCCTTTACAATGAGCAGTTCTTC
CASSGGVLYNEQFF
>TRBJ1-2|14|TRBV29-1|-|TRBD1
TGCAGCGTTTCCAGGAGGGACAGGGGGCATGGCTACACCTTC
CSVSRRDRGHGYTF
>TRBJ2-7|13|TRBV29-1|-|-
TGCAGCGTTAGTCCGAACCTACACAATGAGCAGTACTTC
CSVSPNLHNEQYF
>TRBJ2-5|13|TRBV3-1|-|-
TGTGCCAGCAGCCACAAGACCCCGGAGACCCAGTACTTC
CASSHKTPETQYF
>TRBJ2-7|16|TRBV4-1|few|TRBD2
TGCGCCAGCAGCCAAGATTCCGGGACTAGATCCTACGAGCAGTACTTC
CASSQDSGTRSYEQYF
>TRBJ1-2|14|TRBV12-3/TRBV12-4|-|TRBD1
TGTGCCAGCAGTCGCACAGAGGGGGCAAGGGGCTACACCTTC
CASSRTEGARGYTF
>TRBJ2-1|14|TRBV24-1|few|-
TGTGCCACCAGTGTCGACCCCCTCGGCAATGAGCAGTTCTTC
CATSVDPLGNEQFF
>TRBJ2-2|11|TRBV6-6|few|-
TGTGCCATTTCAGGGGCCGGGGAGCTGTTTTTT
CAISGAGELFF
>TRBJ2-5|13|TRBV27|-|-
TGTGCCAGCAGTTTATTGTACAGAGAGACCCAGTACTTC
CASSLLYRETQYF
>TRBJ2-7|14|TRBV6-2/TRBV6-3|-|-
TGTGCCAGCAGTTACTCCGGCTGGACCTACGAGCAGTACTTC
CASSYSGWTYEQYF
>TRBJ2-1|16|TRBV5-1|many|-
TGCGCCAGCAGCCAGGAGCGACCAGTACTGGGTGATGAGCAGTTCTTC
CASSQERPVLGDEQFF
>TRBJ1-5|17|TRBV3-1|-|-
TGTGCCAGCAGCCAAGATTTTGCGGGGGGCCGAGGGCAGCCCCAGCATTTT
CASSQDFAGGRGQPQHF
>TRBJ1-2|13|TRBV3-1|-|-
TGTGCCAGCAGCCGTGTACCGGACTATGGCTACACCTTC
CASSRVPDYGYTF
>TRBJ1-5|16|TRBV7-9|once|TRBD1
TGTGCCAGCAGCATTTCCGGGACAGGCCTTTTGCAGCCCCAGCATTTT
CASSISGTGLLQPQHF
>TRBJ2-7|13|TRBV20-1|many|-
TGCAGTGCTCCAGACACGGGAGTGAACGAGCAGTACTTC
CSAPDTGVNEQYF
>TRBJ2-7|14|TRBV20-1|many|TRBD1
TGCAGTGCTCAAGACAGGGGGAACTCCTACGAGCAGTACTTC
CSAQDRGNSYEQYF
>TRBJ2-7|13|TRBV20-1|many|TRBD2
TGCGGGGGACTAGCGGGGACCTCCTACGAGCAGTACTTC
CGGLAGTSYEQYF
>TRBJ1-1|14|TRBV6-5|-|TRBD1
TGTGCCAGCAGGACCCAGGGGGCGCCCACTGAAGCTTTCTTT
CASRTQGAPTEAFF
>TRBJ2-1|16|TRBV11-2|medium-sized|TRBD2
TGTGCCAGCAGCTCGATAGCGGGAGGCGTCAACAATGAGCAGTTCTTC
CASSSIAGGVNNEQFF
>TRBJ1-2|15|TRBV27|-|-
TGTGCCAGCAGTTCCGCGACATCAGGGGTAGAAGGCTACACCTTC
CASSSATSGVEGYTF
>TRBJ2-1|14|TRBV20-1|-|TRBD2
TGCAGTGCTAGAGATGAACTAGCGGGACTCGAGCAGTTCTTC
CSARDELAGLEQFF
>TRBJ1-1|15|TRBV5-1|-|-
TGCGCCAGCAGCCGAGGATCAGGAACCCTCACTGAAGCTTTCTTT
CASSRGSGTLTEAFF
>TRBJ2-5|15|TRBV29-1|-|TRBD2
TGCAGCGTTCGTAGCGGGGGCTCCTCCAGAGAGACCCAGTACTTC
CSVRSGGSSRETQYF
>TRBJ2-7|13|TRBV27|-|-
TGTGCCAGCAGCTCGGACACCAACTACGAGCAGTACTTC
CASSSDTNYEQYF
>TRBJ2-7|15|TRBV6-1|-|-
TGTGCCAGCAGTGAAGGACATTTGGGGACCTATGAGCAGTACTTC
CASSEGHLGTYEQYF
>TRBJ2-5|15|TRBV15|-|-
TGTGCCACCAGCAGAGAAAGGACTGGCCCAGAGACCCAGTACTTC
CATSRERTGPETQYF
>TRBJ2-1|14|TRBV27|-|-
TGTGCCAGCAGTGGCCCTAAGGGTTACAATGAGCAGTTCTTC
CASSGPKGYNEQFF
>TRBJ2-6|17|TRBV6-9|few|-
TGTGCCAGCAGCGAGACTAAGGGGGGCTCTGGGGCCAACGTCCTGACTTTC
CASSETKGGSGANVLTF
>TRBJ2-1|16|TRBV9|-|-
TGTGCCAGCAGCGGCTCAGTCGGGAAGGGTAGCAATGAGCAGTTCTTC
CASSGSVGKGSNEQFF
>TRBJ1-1|14|TRBV7-9|-|-
TGTGCCAGCAGCGCCGCCATGGAGCGTGATGAAGCTTTCTTT
CASSAAMERDEAFF
>TRBJ2-1|14|TRBV11-1|-|-
TGTGCCAGCAGCCCTACCCCTGGGGGCGATGAGCAGTTCTTC
CASSPTPGGDEQFF
>TRBJ2-5|13|TRBV10-3|-|-
TGTGCCATCAGTGGGGCAGTACAAGAGACCCAGTACTTC
CAISGAVQETQYF
>TRBJ1-5|16|TRBV6-6|-|-
TGTGCCAGCAGTACGGAAGGCCCGGGCAGCGGTCAGCCCCAGCATTTT
CASSTEGPGSGQPQHF
>TRBJ2-5|16|TRBV27|-|TRBD1
TGTGCCAGCAGTCCCCAGACAGGGCACTTTTTGGAGACCCAGTACTTC
CASSPQTGHFLETQYF
>TRBJ1-1|14|TRBV27|few|TRBD1
TGTGCCAGCATGCGGACAGGGAGGAACACTGAAGCTTTCTTT
CASMRTGRNTEAFF
>TRBJ2-7|14|TRBV30|-|-
TGTGCCTGGAGCGTCCAGCTGCAAAACTACGAGCAGTACTTC
CAWSVQLQNYEQYF
>TRBJ2-1|16|TRBV5-1|many|TRBD2
TGCGCCAGCAGCTTGGCCGGCGGGGGGGCCGGGAATGAGCAGTTCTTC
CASSLAGGGAGNEQFF
>TRBJ2-3|15|TRBV10-2|-|TRBD2
TGCGCCAGCAGTCCGGGACTAGCGGGAGGAGGCACGCAGTATTTT
CASSPGLAGGGTQYF
>TRBJ2-1|17|TRBV5-6|few|TRBD2
TGTGCCGGCAGCTGGAGGACTAGCGGGGGCCCCAACAATGAGCAGTTCTTC
CAGSWRTSGGPNNEQFF
>TRBJ1-1|15|TRBV7-9|few|-
TGTGCCAGCAGCCAACAACTTCTTTCGAACACTGAAGCTTTCTTT
CASSQQLLSNTEAFF
>TRBJ1-2|14|TRBV18|few|-
TGTGCCAGCTCCCCTATCCCGGGGCAAAATGGCTACACCTTC
CASSPIPGQNGYTF
>TRBJ2-3|16|TRBV4-2|-|-
TGTGCCAGCAGCCCCTCGGGCAGGGAAGGGGCAGATACGCAGTATTTT
CASSPSGREGADTQYF
>TRBJ1-1|14|TRBV20-1|few|-
TGCAGTGCTCCGGACAGACGTATGAACACTGAAGCTTTCTTT
CSAPDRRMNTEAFF
>TRBJ2-1|16|TRBV20-1|-|TRBD2
TGCAGTGCTAGAGATGGGAGAGCGGGGCAGGAAAATGAGCAGTTCTTC
CSARDGRAGQENEQFF
>TRBJ2-7|14|TRBV29-1|many|-
TGCAGCGTTGAATCTCAGGTTTTTCCCTACGAGCAGTACTTC
CSVESQVFPYEQYF
>TRBJ2-5|18|TRBV7-2|few|-
TGTGCCAGCAGCTCAGGGGGGTGGGGGAGTACGAGGTTGGAGACCCAGTACTTC
CASSSGGWGSTRLETQYF
>TRBJ1-1|15|TRBV27|-|TRBD1
TGTGCCAGCAGCCAGAGGACAGGGGCGGACACTGAAGCTTTCTTT
CASSQRTGADTEAFF